This T cell receptor (beta chain) was sequenced for a study of blood T cells in healthy people across ages. Study as a whole: There was about one barcoded beta molecule captured by template switching per two T cells. General study results and limits: Significant beta diversity loss was already apparent by age roughly 40, declining roughly linearly. A strong correlation was found between TCR beta diversity and the percentage of naive T cells.

The CDR3 has 16 amino acids. Germline CDR1 is MNHEY and CDR2 is SMNVEV (reference sequence). V shed 0 bases, J shed 1 base, and the junction held 2 bases outside the gene matches. With regard to this clonotype: The antigen is undetermined.

A second about 6 to 12 cycle PCR used barcoded and J-beta primers. Every cDNA molecule carried a tag from a template-switch adaptor bearing 12 random nucleotides. TCRdb reanalysed the 5' RACE reads using MiXCR and keeps one entry per CDR3 protein. The table has roughly 700,000 distinct CDR3 sequences, 49% seen once; the top ten hold 25% to 35%. This TCR derives from a woman aged 55-69 years in good health. V is TRBV27 and J is TRBJ2-5, with TRBD2 matching 10 bases. The sequencing input was blood. Here the CDR3 DNA reads TGTGCCAGCAGTTTATCAAGACTAGCGGGCCAAGAGACCCAGTACTTC. Its translation is CASSLSRLAGQETQYF.